Shown below are 13 T cell receptor beta chains from a single sample sequenced in a study of cytotoxic CD8 clonotypes in ibrutinib-treated CLL. Sequenced by immunoSEQ multiplex PCR; TCRdb stores in-frame clones only, minus some. Among approximately 74,000 clones listed, over 75% were seen once. The input for sequencing was PBMCs, taken at disease progression, from a patient treated with ibrutinib. These receptors all come from a human donor with chronic lymphocytic leukemia.

V is TRBV5-6 and J is TRBJ2-5; weak D call: TRBD1 (6 bases). The end of the DNA is better explained by TRBJ2-7, so the J call may be wrong. There are 14 residues in the CDR3. The germline V gene encodes CDR1 SGHDT and CDR2 YYEEEE. The CDR3 protein is CASSSTGIHYEQYF. As DNA, the CDR3 is TGTGCCAGCAGCTCCACAGGGATCCACTACGAGCAGTACTTC.

This chain connects TRBV19 to TRBJ1-2, with 9 positions matching TRBD1. The trim removed 4 bases at V and 5 bases at J, leaving 8 bases unmatched. Germline CDR1 is LNHDA and CDR2 is SQIVND (reference sequence). The CDR3 loop spans 15 amino acids. The CDR3 loop reads CASSTSGTGLYGYTF. CDR3 sequence (DNA): TGTGCCAGTAGTACTTCCGGGACAGGGTTATATGGCTACACCTTC.

CDR3 amino acids: CASSWLADSYNEQFF. The CDR3 DNA reads TGTGCCAGCAGTTGGCTAGCGGACTCCTACAATGAGCAGTTCTTC. The chain recombines TRBV27 with TRBJ2-1; the match to TRBD2 covers 7 bases. The CDR3 runs 15 residues. CDR1 is MNHEY and CDR2 is SMNVEV in the germline V gene (reference sequence). The V gene end was trimmed by 4 bases and the J gene end by 0 bases; junction bases not matched to a gene: 3.

This chain joins TRBV19 and TRBJ2-6, with D perhaps TRBD2 (6 bases). Germline CDR1 reads LNHDA; CDR2 reads SQIVND (reference sequence). CDR3 length equals 18 residues. V shed 5 bases and J shed 0 bases, with 17 bases lying between them. The CDR3 DNA sequence: TGTGCCAGTAGTTCGGGGGACCGAATCCTCTCTGGGGCCAACGTCCTGACTTTC. It yields the protein CASSSGDRILSGANVLTF.

The chain employs TRBV11-2 and TRBJ1-1, with D hard to call. Germline V lookup: CDR1 SGHAT, CDR2 FQNNGV. CDR3 length equals 15 residues. V shed 3 bases and J shed 0 bases, with 11 bases lying between them. The CDR3 DNA reads as TGTGCCAGCAGCTTGAGGCAGTCTGTGAACACTGAAGCTTTCTTT. This codes for CASSLRQSVNTEAFF.

The rearrangement uses TRBV21-1 and TRBJ2-3; the DNA was not used to check the table's D call, TRBD2. TRBV21-1 corresponds to a pseudogene. The CDR3 runs to 15 residues. CDR3 sequence (DNA): TGTGCCAGCAGCGAAGGGACTAGCGGAGGAGATACGCAGTATTTT. It encodes CASSEGTSGGDTQYF.

V is TRBV5-1 and J is TRBJ2-3; D is tentatively TRBD1 or TRBD2 (5 bases each). Germline-derived CDR1 and CDR2 are SGHRS and YFSETQ. Deletions cut 4 bases from V and 2 bases from J, with 11 bases between. There are 14 residues in the CDR3. Written as DNA, the CDR3 is TGCGCCAGCAGCGAGGGACGGGACACAGATACGCAGTATTTT. Its protein product is CASSEGRDTDTQYF. Supplemented by reference TRBV5-1 and TRBJ2-3, the full variable domain reads KAGVTQTPRYLIKTRGQQVTLSCSPISGHRSVSWYQQTPGQGLQFLFEYFSETQRNKGNFPGRFSGRQFSNSRSEMNVSTLELGDSALYLCASSEGRDTDTQYFGPGTRLTVL.

This clone was counted only a few times. The chain uses TRBV4-2 and TRBJ2-3, with 11 bases lining up with TRBD2. Germline CDR1 LGHNA, CDR2 YNFKEQ. The trim removed 1 base at V and 0 bases at J, leaving 6 bases unmatched. The CDR3 covers 18 residues. CDR3 sequence: CASSQGLAGGPSTDTQYF. The CDR3 DNA sequence: TGTGCCAGCAGCCAAGGGCTAGCGGGGGGCCCGAGCACAGATACGCAGTATTTT.

The CDR3 DNA reads TGTGCCTGGAAGGGGTTCGGGGAGGTGGGAGGGCCTTTGATTCCTGAGCAGTTCTTC. It codes for CAWKGFGEVGGPLIPEQFF. The chain employs TRBV30 and TRBJ2-1; the match to TRBD2 covers 7 bases. V was pared by 4 bases and J by 9 bases, with 27 bases of the junction left unmatched. The CDR3 covers 19 residues. Looked up from germline, CDR1 is GTSNPN and CDR2 is SVGIG (reference sequence).

The chain has TRBV7-3 and TRBJ2-3, with D perhaps matching TRBD2 (6 bases). V dropped 2 bases and J dropped 2 bases, with 8 bases sitting between them. Germline V CDR1 and CDR2: SGHTA, FQGTGA. The CDR3 loop spans 14 amino acids. In nucleotides, the CDR3 is TGTGCCAGCAGCTTAGGAGGGGCCACAGATACGCAGTATTTT. This gives the protein CASSLGGATDTQYF.

This sequence joins TRBV6-1 and TRBJ1-5; D gene uncertain. Germline CDR1 MNHNS, CDR2 SASEGT. V lost 4 bases, J lost 0 bases, and 7 bases lay in between. This CDR3 is 14 amino acids long. CDR3 sequence: CASSVGYSNQPQHF. The CDR3 region has the DNA TGTGCCAGCAGTGTAGGGTATAGCAATCAGCCCCAGCATTTT.

The gene calls are TRBV7-6 and TRBJ2-1; D is perhaps TRBD1 or TRBD2 (5 bases each). Germline CDR1 is SGHVS and CDR2 is FNYEAQ. The CDR3 has 14 residues. Trimming removed 3 bases at V and 4 bases at J, with 10 bases between. The CDR3 loop reads CASSFIGGYNEQFF. The CDR3 nucleotides read TGTGCCAGCAGCTTTATTGGGGGTTACAATGAGCAGTTCTTC. The whole variable domain, remainder taken from reference TRBV7-6 and TRBJ2-1, is GAGVSQSPRYKVTKRGQDVALRCDPISGHVSLYWYRQALGQGPEFLTYFNYEAQQDKSGLPNDRFSAERPEGSISTLTIQRTEQRDSAMYRCASSFIGGYNEQFFGPGTRLTVL.

The chain is built from TRBV10-3 and TRBJ2-7, with D perhaps given as TRBD1 or TRBD2 (6 bases each). CDR3 length: 14 residues. V was clipped by 2 bases and J by 6 bases, with 14 bases between them. CDR1 ENHRY and CDR2 SYGVKD come from the germline V gene. CDR3 loop: CAISERGTPLEQYF. DNA of the CDR3: TGTGCCATCAGTGAGAGGGGGACTCCGCTCGAGCAGTACTTC.